This TCR beta chain emerged from a study of CD8+CD57+ T cells in acquired aplastic anemia. For this clonotype: The antigen is not known.

The V gene's germline CDR1 is MGHDK and CDR2 SYGVNS. There are 15 residues in the CDR3. Trimming removed 7 bases from V and 0 bases from J, with 10 bases in between. In patients chosen for sequencing, flow cytometry had shown CD8+CD57+ cell expansion. Severe acquired aplastic anemia was diagnosed in all patients. Genomic DNA templated the TCR beta VDJ and CDR3 profiling. MiXCR, run by TCRdb on the reads, gives a single entry per CDR3 protein. The table has about 120,000 distinct CDR3 sequences, over 30% seen once. Study results and limitations: Overlap between patients and controls comprised roughly 30 CD8+ CDR3 sequences.

The TCR originated in a human donor with aplastic anemia. The chain employs TRBV25-1 and TRBJ1-6; no reliable D call. The specimen was sorted CD4+, CD8+, or CD8+CD57+ T cells (not recorded which) from PBMCs. Here the CDR3 reads CASMRTSSYNSPLHF. CDR3 nucleotide sequence: TGTGCCAGCATGAGAACGAGCTCCTATAATTCACCCCTCCACTTT.